A single sample is the source of the 11 T cell receptor beta chains below, sequenced in a study of blood T cell repertoires in COVID-19. Clones were sequenced by immunoSEQ multiplex PCR, and TCRdb holds only the in-frame ones, with some missing. Of approximately 300,000 clones in the sample, approximately 88% are singletons; the top ten hold about 5%. The source material was PBMCs or T cells enriched from blood (not recorded which). These TCRs come from a man aged 60 to 75 who had recovered from COVID-19.

The chain couples TRBV19 to TRBJ2-7; 7 bases fit TRBD1. CDR3 length: 16 amino acids. V trimming: 1 base; J trimming: 3 bases; junction bases outside the gene matches: 9. Germline loops: CDR1 LNHDA, CDR2 SQIVND (reference sequence). The CDR3 is CASSIVPTDRVYEQYF. CDR3 in DNA: TGTGCCAGTAGTATAGTCCCCACCGACAGGGTCTACGAGCAGTACTTC.

This chain joins TRBV6-5 and TRBJ1-2, with 8 bases lining up with TRBD1. Trimming took 5 bases from V and 4 from J; bases not matched to a gene: 6. CDR1 is MNHEY and CDR2 is SVGAGI in the germline V gene. This CDR3 is built from 14 residues. DNA of the CDR3: TGTGCCAGCAGTCGAACAGGGGGTTTCTATGGCTACACCTTC. Protein product: CASSRTGGFYGYTF.

This sequence joins TRBV12-3 or TRBV12-4 and TRBJ1-6, with 9 bases that match TRBD1. V gave up 6 bases and J gave up 8 bases; unmatched junction bases: 2. This CDR3 has 13 amino acids. This CDR3 is CASSRQGDSPLHF. The CDR3 DNA reads TGTGCCAGCAGCCGACAGGGGGATTCACCCCTCCACTTT.

The table lists this clone with a count of one. The genes are TRBV4-2 and TRBJ2-5; 12 nucleotides agree with TRBD2. The CDR3 length is 16 residues. Trimming at V came to 1 base and at J to 5 bases, leaving 5 bases not matched to a gene. Per germline, CDR1 LGHNA and CDR2 YNFKEQ. Here the CDR3 DNA reads TGTGCCAGCAGCCAAGGACTAGCGGGAGTTTCCGAGACCCAGTACTTC. Its translation: CASSQGLAGVSETQYF.

V and J are TRBV29-1 and TRBJ2-1, with 8 bases that match TRBD1. The CDR3 length is 15 residues. With V trimmed by 3 bases and J by 2 bases, 6 bases remained unmatched. Germline V lookup: CDR1 SQVTM, CDR2 ANQGSEA. The CDR3: CSVDRDRLAYNEQFF. The CDR3 DNA is TGCAGCGTTGACCGGGACAGGCTCGCCTACAATGAGCAGTTCTTC.

The J gene is TRBJ1-2, the V gene TRBV12-5, with a tentative D call TRBD1 (6 bases). Germline V CDR1 and CDR2: LGHNT, FRNRAP. Trimming stripped 3 bases from V and 4 bases from J, with 12 bases between. There are 14 residues in the CDR3. CDR3 protein: CASGLSGTIYGYTF. The CDR3 nucleotides read TGTGCTAGTGGTTTATCCGGGACAATCTATGGCTACACCTTC.

V usage is TRBV19 and J usage is TRBJ1-1; TRBD1 matches at 10 bases. Germline values: CDR1 LNHDA, CDR2 SQIVND (reference sequence). V was clipped by 5 bases and J by 8 bases; unmatched bases: 8. The CDR3 runs to 14 residues. This CDR3 is CASSLDRGKPEAFF. The CDR3 DNA reads TGTGCCAGTAGTCTGGACAGGGGGAAACCCGAAGCTTTCTTT.

The chain joins TRBV5-1 to TRBJ1-2; a weak D match, TRBD1 (6 bases). Germline loops: CDR1 SGHRS, CDR2 YFSETQ. V dropped 3 bases and J dropped 7 bases, with 19 bases sitting between them. The CDR3 sequence is 15 residues long. Written as DNA, the CDR3 is TGCGCCAGCAGCTCCTCGGGGACACTACCCGTTGGCTACACCTTC. This translates into CASSSSGTLPVGYTF.

In this sample, this clone turned up once. This chain links TRBV2 with TRBJ1-5, with D unresolved. The germline gives CDR1 SNHLY, CDR2 FYNNEI. The ends were cut back, 3 bases at V and 9 bases at J, with 9 bases in the middle. The CDR3 consists of 12 residues. The DNA for the CDR3 is TGTGCCAGCAGTGATTACGGACTGCCCCAGCATTTT. Its protein product is CASSDYGLPQHF.

The rearrangement joins TRBV7-3 to TRBJ2-2, with D maybe TRBD2 (5 bases). The ends were cut back, 3 bases at V and 7 bases at J, with 6 bases in the middle. The CDR3 consists of 12 residues. Germline V gives CDR1 SGHTA, CDR2 FQGTGA. CDR3 coding DNA: TGTGCCAGCAGCTTTCGGGGCGGGGAGCTGTTTTTT. The encoded protein is CASSFRGGELFF.

The chain joins TRBV5-1 to TRBJ2-1; 16 bases match TRBD2. The CDR3 contains 18 residues. CDR1 and CDR2 from the germline V gene are SGHRS and YFSETQ. The ends lost 4 bases at V and 8 bases at J; junction bases unmatched: 12. The CDR3 DNA is TGCGCCAGCAGCAAGGGACTAGCGGGAGGGCCGAATGGGGATGAGCAGTTCTTC. Its translation is CASSKGLAGGPNGDEQFF.